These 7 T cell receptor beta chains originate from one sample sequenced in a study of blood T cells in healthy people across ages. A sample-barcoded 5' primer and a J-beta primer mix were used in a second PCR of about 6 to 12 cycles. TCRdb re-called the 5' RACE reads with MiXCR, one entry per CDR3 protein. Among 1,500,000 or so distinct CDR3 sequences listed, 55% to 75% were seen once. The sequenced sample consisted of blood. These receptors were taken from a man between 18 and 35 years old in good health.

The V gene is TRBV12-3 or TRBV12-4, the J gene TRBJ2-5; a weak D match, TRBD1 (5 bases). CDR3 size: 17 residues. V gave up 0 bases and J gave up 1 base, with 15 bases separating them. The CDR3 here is CASSLAGYKGPQETQYF. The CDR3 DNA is TGTGCCAGCAGTTTAGCCGGTTATAAGGGGCCCCAAGAGACCCAGTACTTC.

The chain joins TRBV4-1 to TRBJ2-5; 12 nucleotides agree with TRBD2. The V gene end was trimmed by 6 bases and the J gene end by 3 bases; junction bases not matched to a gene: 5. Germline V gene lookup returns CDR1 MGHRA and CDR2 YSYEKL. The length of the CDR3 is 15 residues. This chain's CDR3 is CASRETSGRKETQYF. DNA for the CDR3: TGCGCCAGCAGAGAGACTAGCGGGAGAAAAGAGACCCAGTACTTC.

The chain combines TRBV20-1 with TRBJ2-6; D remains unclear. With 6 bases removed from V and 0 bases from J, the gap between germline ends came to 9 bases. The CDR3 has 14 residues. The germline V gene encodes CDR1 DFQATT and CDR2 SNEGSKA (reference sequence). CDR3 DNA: TGCAGTGCCCGGTTTCTCTCTGGGGCCAACGTCCTGACTTTC. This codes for CSARFLSGANVLTF.

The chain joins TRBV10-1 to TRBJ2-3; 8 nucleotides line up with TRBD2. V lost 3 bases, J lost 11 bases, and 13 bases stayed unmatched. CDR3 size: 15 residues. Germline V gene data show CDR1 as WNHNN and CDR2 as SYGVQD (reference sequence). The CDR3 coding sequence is TGCGCCAGCAGTGAAGAAGCGGGGGCCCGTTTTGAGCAGTATTTT. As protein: CASSEEAGARFEQYF.

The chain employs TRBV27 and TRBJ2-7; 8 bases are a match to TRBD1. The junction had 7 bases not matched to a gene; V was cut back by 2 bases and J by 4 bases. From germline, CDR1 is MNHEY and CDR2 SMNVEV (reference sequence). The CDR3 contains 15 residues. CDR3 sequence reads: CASSLGPGQEYEQYF. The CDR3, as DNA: TGTGCCAGCAGTTTAGGCCCGGGACAGGAGTACGAGCAGTACTTC.

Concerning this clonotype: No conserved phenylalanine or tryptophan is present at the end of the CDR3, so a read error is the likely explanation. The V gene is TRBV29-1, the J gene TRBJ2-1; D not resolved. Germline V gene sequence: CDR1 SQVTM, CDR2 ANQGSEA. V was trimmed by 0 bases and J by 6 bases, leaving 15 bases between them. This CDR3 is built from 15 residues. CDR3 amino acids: CSVEEARTETNEQFY. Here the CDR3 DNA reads TGCAGCGTTGAAGAGGCCCGTACAGAGACCAATGAGCAGTTCTAC.

In nucleotides, the CDR3 is TGTGCCAGCAGCTTAGGAAGGGACAGCACCTACGAGCAGTACTTC. Its protein product is CASSLGRDSTYEQYF. The J gene is TRBJ2-7, the V gene TRBV7-2; 7 bases align to TRBD1. V gave up 1 base and J gave up 2 bases; unmatched junction bases: 5. The CDR3 length is 15 residues. Germline V gene sequence: CDR1 SGHTA, CDR2 FQGNSA.